This TCR beta chain was sequenced during a study of cytomegalovirus exposure and HLA in healthy donors. Study-wide context: About 80 million unique TCRs from HLA-typed donors were held in an early data release.

The CDR3 is 14 amino acids. Germline V gives CDR1 MNHEY, CDR2 SMNVEV (reference sequence). The V end was cut by 9 bases, the J end by 10 bases, with 25 bases between. The PCR employed 60 Vbeta primers together with 13 Jbeta primers. The data were produced by immunoSEQ multiplex PCR, yet TCRdb's version contains in-frame clones alone and is incomplete. This table holds fewer than 200,000 clones, roughly four fifths found once. This sequence originates from a female donor in good health and CMV-seronegative. The gene calls are TRBV27 and TRBJ2-7, with D perhaps matching TRBD1 (6 bases). The specimen sequenced was PBMCs. The CDR3 loop is CARIRDTNLRRQYF. In DNA form, the CDR3 reads TGTGCCAGGATCCGGGACACCAATCTTCGGCGCCAGTACTTC.